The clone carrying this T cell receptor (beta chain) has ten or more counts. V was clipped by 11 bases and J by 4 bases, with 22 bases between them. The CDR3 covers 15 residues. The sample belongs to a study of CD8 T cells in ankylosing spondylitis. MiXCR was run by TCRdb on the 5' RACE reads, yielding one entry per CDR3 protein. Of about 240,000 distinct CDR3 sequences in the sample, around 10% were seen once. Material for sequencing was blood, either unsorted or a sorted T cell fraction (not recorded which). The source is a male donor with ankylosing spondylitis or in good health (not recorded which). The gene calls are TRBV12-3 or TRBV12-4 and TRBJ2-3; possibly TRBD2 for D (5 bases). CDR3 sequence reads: CALTPGSEAPDTQYF. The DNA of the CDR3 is TGTGCCCTAACGCCGGGCTCGGAGGCCCCAGATACGCAGTATTTT.